This TCR beta chain was found in a study of OX40 agonist ivuxolimab in advanced cancers. Regarding the research as a whole: Ivuxolimab, which targeted the costimulatory receptor OX40 (CD134), was an agonistic, fully human IgG2 monoclonal antibody. The monotherapy dose-escalation portion (N of about 52 patients) of the phase I ivuxolimab trial is reported in the paper. The point of sequencing TCRbeta in the periphery was to test whether ivuxolimab changed TCR sequence diversity and drove clonal T-cell expansion. Among the roughly 54 dose-escalation patients, about 19 had hepatocellular carcinoma, 15 or so melanoma, 9 renal cell carcinoma and 9 head and neck cancer. Intravenous ivuxolimab was administered to patients every 2 weeks at six dose levels: 0.01, 0.1, 0.3, 1.5, 3 and 10 mg/kg. The dose-escalation cohort was almost 85% male with a mean age of around 62 years, ranging from roughly 20 to 80. Patients were allowed to have had prior anti-PD-1, anti-PD-L1 or anti-CTLA-4 therapy, and approximately 40% of the dose-escalation patients had been treated with checkpoint inhibitors. Partial responses were achieved by three dose-escalation patients, of whom one had hepatocellular carcinoma and two had cutaneous melanoma.

According to the germline V gene, CDR1 reads SGHDN and CDR2 reads FVKESK. From the cysteine through the phenylalanine, the CDR3 covers 13 amino acids. Only CDR3 DNA remains: 39 bases, in frame from the first base. Deletion took 0 bases off V and 9 bases off J, with a span of 11 bases between the germline ends. The full study reports these points: On average, CD8+ T cells showed more expanded clones than CD4+ T cells after ivuxolimab. At doses from 0.1 to 3.0 mg/kg, clonal expansion was seen in both CD4+ and CD8+ blood T cells between baseline and week 6. Antigen specificity was not determined for the clonally expanded peripheral T cells. In the 0.1-3.0 mg/kg groups, partial responders had among the lowest normalized peripheral clonal expansion, particularly in CD8+ T cells. Low levels of normalized T-cell clonal expansion were also seen in some patients who did not respond.

Genomic DNA was isolated from the sorted cells so that the TCRbeta CDR3 region could be sequenced. The immunoSEQ Assay was used to sequence the TCRbeta CDR3 regions. TCRdb provides this immuneACCESS table in a form limited to in-frame rearrangements. Some clones are lacking; in checked studies, under half of them reflect an unresolved V gene, and why the rest are absent is not known. The sample has 60,000 to 80,000 clones on record, approximately 79% of them singletons. About a tenth of the sample is taken by the ten largest. The trial excluded patients who had a history of autoimmune disease or who were on systemic immunosuppression. Peripheral blood for TCR sequencing was drawn from every dose cohort at baseline, at cycle 4 day 1 and at cycle 7 day 1. Samples came from an open-label, multicenter, first-in-human phase I dose-escalation trial of ivuxolimab. The trial enrolled adults with locally advanced or metastatic head and neck squamous cell, hepatocellular, melanoma or renal cell carcinoma. Before TCR sequencing, CD4+ and CD8+ T cells were separately sorted from peripheral blood.

This clone was detected only a few times. It lacks a known antigen. No per-base quality is available; no much larger clone lies one base away. The sequence came from an adult with an advanced solid tumor such as melanoma, head and neck, liver or kidney cancer. Specimen: CD4+ or CD8+ T cells sorted from blood, collected in a trial of the OX40 agonist ivuxolimab. The rearranged segments are TRBV14 and TRBJ1-2; matching of 5 bases hints at TRBD1 as the D gene. The DNA sequence is TGTGCCAGCAGCCAAGAGGGGGTATCGAGCTACACCTTC. This is translated as CASSQEGVSSYTF.